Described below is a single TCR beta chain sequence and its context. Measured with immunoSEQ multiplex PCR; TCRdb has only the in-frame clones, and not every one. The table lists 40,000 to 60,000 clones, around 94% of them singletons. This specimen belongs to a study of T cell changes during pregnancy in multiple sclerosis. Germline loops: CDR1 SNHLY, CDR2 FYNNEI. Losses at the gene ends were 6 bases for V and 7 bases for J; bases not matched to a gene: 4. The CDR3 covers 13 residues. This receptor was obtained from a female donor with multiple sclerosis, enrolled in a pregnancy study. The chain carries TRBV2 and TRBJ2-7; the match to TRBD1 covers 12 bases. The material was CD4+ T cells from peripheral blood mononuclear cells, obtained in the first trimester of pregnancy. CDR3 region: CASRGQGAGEQYF. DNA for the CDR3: TGTGCCAGCAGGGGACAGGGGGCGGGGGAGCAGTACTTC.